One sample yielded the 19 T cell receptor beta chains listed below, sequenced in a study of vaccination effects on CD4 cells after COVID-19. Antigen-specific CD4+ T cells were first expanded with viral peptide pools by the ViraFEST assay and only then sequenced. The culture ran for 10 days, and then CD4+ T cells were isolated. According to PCR results, the person was infected with SARS-CoV-2 between March and December 2020. These TCRs' antigens remain unknown. Sequenced by immunoSEQ multiplex PCR; TCRdb stores in-frame clones only, minus some. The sample includes some 40,000 clones, around 75% of them seen just once. The sequenced sample was CD4+ T cells from PBMCs cultured with a peptide pool, obtained before COVID-19 vaccination. These receptors were collected from a human donor who had a prior SARS-CoV-2 infection.

V gene TRBV6-2 or TRBV6-3 combines with J gene TRBJ2-3; D is tentatively TRBD1 or TRBD2 (5 bases each). The V gene's germline CDR1 is MNHEY and CDR2 SVGEGT. CDR3 length: 14 residues. The ends were cut back, 0 bases at V and 9 bases at J, with 13 bases in the middle. DNA for the CDR3: TGTGCCAGCAGTTACTCGGGGGTAGGTCGCACGCAGTATTTT. It specifies CASSYSGVGRTQYF.

CDR3 region: CASSLRVGTGGSFDTEAFF. DNA for the CDR3: TGTGCCAGCAGCTTAAGGGTCGGCACAGGGGGCAGTTTCGACACTGAAGCTTTCTTT. V and J are TRBV7-8 and TRBJ1-1; 9 positions match TRBD1. The V segment lost 2 bases and the J segment 3 bases; nucleotides outside the gene matches: 16. The CDR3 loop spans 19 amino acids. CDR1 is SGHVS and CDR2 is FQNEAQ in the germline V gene.

The rearrangement uses TRBV7-9 and TRBJ2-1; 8 bases fit TRBD1. The ends lost 4 bases at V and 1 base at J; junction bases unmatched: 3. Germline V CDR1 and CDR2: SEHNR, FQNEAQ (reference sequence). This CDR3 has 15 amino acids. In DNA form, the CDR3 reads TGTGCCAGCAGCTCCGACAGGGGTTCCTACAATGAGCAGTTCTTC. This sequence encodes CASSSDRGSYNEQFF.

This chain joins TRBV20-1 and TRBJ1-4; D not certain. With 3 bases removed from V and 3 bases from J, the gap between germline ends came to 8 bases. Germline V lookup: CDR1 DFQATT, CDR2 SNEGSKA (reference sequence). This CDR3 region has 13 residues. The CDR3 sequence is CSASKSSNEKLFF. In DNA, the CDR3 is TGCAGTGCTAGTAAGAGTTCTAATGAAAAACTGTTTTTT.

The chain is built from TRBV7-2 and TRBJ2-3; TRBD2 agrees at 10 bases. The CDR3 totals 16 residues. V lost 5 bases, J lost 5 bases, and 10 bases stayed unmatched. From germline, CDR1 is SGHTA and CDR2 FQGNSA. This CDR3 reads CASSPRTSGARDTQYF. The CDR3 DNA reads TGTGCCAGCAGCCCCCGAACTAGCGGGGCCAGAGATACGCAGTATTTT.

This rearrangement joins TRBV30 to TRBJ1-5; D possibly corresponds to TRBD1 (5 bases). Germline loops: CDR1 GTSNPN, CDR2 SVGIG (reference sequence). V lost 1 base and J lost 6, with 10 bases in between. The CDR3 has 13 amino acids. The CDR3: CAWSGGDGQPQHF. Here the CDR3 DNA reads TGTGCCTGGAGTGGGGGGGATGGTCAGCCCCAGCATTTT.

The genes are TRBV3-1 (or the pseudogene TRBV3-2) and TRBJ2-1; 12 nucleotides match TRBD2. Looked up from germline, CDR1 is LGHDT and CDR2 is YNNKEL (reference sequence). This CDR3 is built from 14 residues. Trimming cost V 4 bases and J 8 bases; bases outside gene matches: 3. The CDR3 DNA reads TGTGCCAGCAGCCTGACTAGCGGGAGCTATGAGCAGTTCTTC. Its protein product is CASSLTSGSYEQFF.

Only a few counts were recorded for this clone. The gene calls are TRBV6-2 or TRBV6-3 and TRBJ2-2, with 9 bases lining up with TRBD1. Trimming took 4 bases from V and 6 from J; bases not matched to a gene: 15. The germline V gene has CDR1 MNHEY and CDR2 SVGEGT. The CDR3 sequence is 18 residues long. The CDR3 loop is CASSLYPLGQGMPGELFF. CDR3 DNA sequence: TGTGCCAGCAGTTTATACCCCTTGGGACAGGGCATGCCCGGGGAGCTGTTTTTT.

The chain combines TRBV27 with TRBJ1-1; D gene unclear. There are 14 residues in the CDR3. V lost 0 bases and J lost 1, with 6 bases in between. Germline V lookup: CDR1 MNHEY, CDR2 SMNVEV (reference sequence). CDR3 residues: CASSLSRANTEAFF. In nucleotides, the CDR3 is TGTGCCAGCAGTTTATCCCGAGCGAACACTGAAGCTTTCTTT.

The chain joins TRBV5-1 to TRBJ2-1; possible D gene TRBD2, 6 bases. The CDR3 contains 14 residues. Trimming left V 0 bases short and J 5 bases short, with 9 bases between. The germline V gene encodes CDR1 SGHRS and CDR2 YFSETQ. CDR3 sequence reads: CASSLDGGNNEQFF. CDR3 bases: TGCGCCAGCAGCTTGGACGGGGGTAACAATGAGCAGTTCTTC. Full variable domain (outside the CDR3, taken from reference TRBV5-1 and TRBJ2-1): KAGVTQTPRYLIKTRGQQVTLSCSPISGHRSVSWYQQTPGQGLQFLFEYFSETQRNKGNFPGRFSGRQFSNSRSEMNVSTLELGDSALYLCASSLDGGNNEQFFGPGTRLTVL.

The chain links TRBV30 to TRBJ2-7; D may be TRBD1 or TRBD2 (5 bases each). The CDR3 contains 14 residues. Trimming pared 5 bases from V and 2 bases from J, leaving 16 bases between. Looked up from germline, CDR1 is GTSNPN and CDR2 is SVGIG (reference sequence). The CDR3 loop is CAWEPGPRPYEQYF. CDR3 DNA sequence: TGTGCCTGGGAACCGGGACCGCGACCCTACGAGCAGTACTTC.

This clone occurred once. The chain employs TRBV7-8 and TRBJ1-1, with 7 nucleotides matching TRBD1. The V gene end was trimmed by 0 bases and the J gene end by 3 bases; junction bases not matched to a gene: 7. CDR1 is SGHVS and CDR2 is FQNEAQ in the germline V gene. The length of the CDR3 is 16 residues. The DNA for the CDR3 is TGTGCCAGCAGCTTAGCGGTGGGCAGGGGGGACACTGAAGCTTTCTTT. This encodes CASSLAVGRGDTEAFF.

The chain has TRBV4-2 and TRBJ1-1; D ambiguous. This CDR3 is built from 15 residues. The germline V gene encodes CDR1 LGHNA and CDR2 YNFKEQ. The V gene lost 0 bases and the J gene lost 3 bases, with 11 bases spanning the gap. The CDR3 nucleotides read TGTGCCAGCAGCCAAGAGGGTCCAGGATACACTGAAGCTTTCTTT. Amino acid sequence: CASSQEGPGYTEAFF.

The rearrangement uses TRBV5-1 and TRBJ1-2; maybe TRBD1 (5 bases). The CDR3 runs to 15 residues. CDR1 is SGHRS and CDR2 is YFSETQ in the germline V gene. Trimming pared 0 bases from V and 4 bases from J, leaving 13 bases between. The CDR3 DNA reads as TGCGCCAGCAGCTTGGGAGGTCTGGGGCTCTATGGCTACACCTTC. This codes for CASSLGGLGLYGYTF. The full variable domain, rest sourced from reference TRBV5-1 and TRBJ1-2, is KAGVTQTPRYLIKTRGQQVTLSCSPISGHRSVSWYQQTPGQGLQFLFEYFSETQRNKGNFPGRFSGRQFSNSRSEMNVSTLELGDSALYLCASSLGGLGLYGYTFGSGTRLTVV.

The chain joins TRBV5-1 to TRBJ2-7; no clear D. This CDR3 has 12 amino acids. From germline, CDR1 is SGHRS and CDR2 YFSETQ. V was clipped by 4 bases and J by 3 bases, with 8 bases between them. CDR3 sequence (DNA): TGCGCCAGCAGCCAGGACGTCTACGAGCAGTACTTC. Its translation: CASSQDVYEQYF.

The chain joins TRBV24-1 to TRBJ2-1; D uncertain. Germline CDR1 KGHDR, CDR2 SFDVKD. The ends were cut back, 1 base at V and 10 bases at J, with 13 bases in the middle. The CDR3 sequence is 14 residues long. The CDR3 is CATSDFATDGEQFF. The CDR3 coding sequence is TGTGCCACCAGTGATTTCGCGACGGACGGAGAGCAGTTCTTC.

This clone was detected a few times. The rearrangement joins TRBV27 to TRBJ1-5; D call uncertain. V lost 5 bases, J lost 0 bases, and 11 bases lay in between. Germline CDR1 MNHEY, CDR2 SMNVEV (reference sequence). This CDR3 has 15 residues. The CDR3 region has the DNA TGTGCCAGCAGTATTTCGCACATTAGCAATCAGCCCCAGCATTTT. Its translation is CASSISHISNQPQHF.

The chain combines TRBV10-3 with TRBJ2-5; 10 bases are a match to TRBD2. CDR1 is ENHRY and CDR2 is SYGVKD in the germline V gene. V lost 6 bases, J lost 4 bases, and 11 bases stayed unmatched. The CDR3 loop spans 16 amino acids. The CDR3 nucleotides are TGTGCCATCAGGGACCCAAAGACTAGCGGGCCAGAGACCCAGTACTTC. Amino acids: CAIRDPKTSGPETQYF.

This clone has more than one count but fewer than ten. The chain has TRBV29-1 and TRBJ1-2; 8 bases match TRBD1. With 6 bases clipped from V and 4 bases from J, the junction kept 7 bases outside the gene matches. The CDR3 is made up of 13 amino acids. Per germline, CDR1 SQVTM and CDR2 ANQGSEA. The CDR3 is CSVLGQGLYGYTF. The CDR3 DNA sequence: TGCAGCGTCCTAGGACAGGGCCTCTATGGCTACACCTTC. The full variable domain, rest sourced from reference TRBV29-1 and TRBJ1-2, is SAVISQKPSRDICQRGTSLTIQCQVDSQVTMMFWYRQQPGQSLTLIATANQGSEATYESGFVIDKFPISRPNLTFSTLTVSNMSPEDSSIYLCSVLGQGLYGYTFGSGTRLTVV.